This T cell receptor (beta chain) originates from a study of T-cell reconstitution after alpha-beta-depleted transplantation in children. V was pared by 0 bases and J by 0 bases, with 15 bases between. Germline values: CDR1 LGHDT, CDR2 YNNKEL (reference sequence). The CDR3 runs to 17 residues. Unique molecular identifiers were used in preparing the TCRbeta library. TCRdb called the PCR reads again in MiXCR, with one record for every CDR3 protein. The repertoire holds about 270,000 distinct CDR3 sequences, with 9.9% as singletons. The receptor comes from a human donor who donated a stem cell graft to a child with SCID. Sequenced here: PBMCs from the stem cell graft donor, sampled from the stem cell graft. V gene TRBV3-1 combines with J gene TRBJ2-7; no firm D call. CDR3 in amino acids: CASSQDLGKTRSYEQYF. The CDR3 DNA sequence: TGTGCCAGCAGCCAAGATCTTGGGAAAACCCGCTCCTACGAGCAGTACTTC.